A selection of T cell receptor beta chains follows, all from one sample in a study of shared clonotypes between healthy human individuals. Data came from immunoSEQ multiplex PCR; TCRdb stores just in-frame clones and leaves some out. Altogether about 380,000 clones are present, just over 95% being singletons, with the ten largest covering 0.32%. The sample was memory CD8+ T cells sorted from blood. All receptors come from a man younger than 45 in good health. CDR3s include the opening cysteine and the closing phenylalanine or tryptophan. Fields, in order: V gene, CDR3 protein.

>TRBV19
CASSSSGGNQPQHF
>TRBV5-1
CASSLIQGNTEAFF
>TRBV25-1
CASSEPSGGNEQFF
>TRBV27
CASRLTGSSTDTQYF
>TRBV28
CASSFIQRASYNEQFF
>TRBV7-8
CASSLWLAGTNEQFF
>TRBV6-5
CASRQGANYGYTF
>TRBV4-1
CASSQASYSTDTQYF
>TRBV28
CASSPPQGLGNFF
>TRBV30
CAWSPQYNEQFF
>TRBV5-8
CASSLGFGSGSYEQYF
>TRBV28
CASSAPTWGGPNF
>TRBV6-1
CASRLAGGPDTQYF
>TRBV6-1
CASSPRGTGYNEQFF
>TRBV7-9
CASSNQWGARGAQYF
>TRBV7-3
CASSLSGTLYNEQFF
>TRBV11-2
CASSLGDGGAYEQYF
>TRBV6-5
CASSYLGQGAHEQFF
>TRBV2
CASKGTSTYEQYF
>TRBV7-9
CASSGENEQFF
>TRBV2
CASSAGEFSEQYF
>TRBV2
CASSEGSYEQYF
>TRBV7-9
CASSFLIAYNEQFF
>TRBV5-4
CASSLASIAGVNEQFF
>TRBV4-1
CASSQVRGAYEQYF
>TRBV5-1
CASSSGQGAKLFF
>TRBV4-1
CASSWDRIGGPRGYTF
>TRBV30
CAVSLGLATSGTDTQYF
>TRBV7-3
CASSPTGTGELFF
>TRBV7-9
CASSLERDSWRGLKETQYF
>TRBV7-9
CASSYRFPYQETQYF
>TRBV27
CASSLSGGVQPQHF
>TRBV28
CASSFRTATSYF
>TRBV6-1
CASSRGTSDPYEQYF
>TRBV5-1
CASSLGDGGSEQFF
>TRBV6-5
CASSAGTGVYEQYF
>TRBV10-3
CAIKAGGSNTEAFF
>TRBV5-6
CASSWDRNTGELFF
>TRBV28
CASSLGARGATYEQYF
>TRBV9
CASSPAQGARVDEQFF
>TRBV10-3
CAISENGRGTEAFF
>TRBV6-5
CASSYSGLRETQYF
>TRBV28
CASSDARSWDQETQYF
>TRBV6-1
CASSGVRETQYF
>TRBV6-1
CASSEQGITEAFF
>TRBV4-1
CASSNGPVADTQYF
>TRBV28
CASSLPGQEGYEQYF
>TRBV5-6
CASSLGTGGGYTF